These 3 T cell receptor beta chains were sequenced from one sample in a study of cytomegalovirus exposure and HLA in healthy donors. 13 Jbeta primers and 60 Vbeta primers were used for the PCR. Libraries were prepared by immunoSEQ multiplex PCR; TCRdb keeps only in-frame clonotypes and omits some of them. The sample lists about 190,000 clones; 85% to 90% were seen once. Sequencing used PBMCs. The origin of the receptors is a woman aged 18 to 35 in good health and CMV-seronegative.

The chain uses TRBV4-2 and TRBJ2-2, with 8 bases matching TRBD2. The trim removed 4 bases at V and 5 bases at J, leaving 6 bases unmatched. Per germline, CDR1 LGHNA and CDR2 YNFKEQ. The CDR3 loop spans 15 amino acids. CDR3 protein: CASSLSGSQTGELFF. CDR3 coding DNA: TGTGCCAGCAGCCTCAGCGGGAGTCAAACCGGGGAGCTGTTTTTT.

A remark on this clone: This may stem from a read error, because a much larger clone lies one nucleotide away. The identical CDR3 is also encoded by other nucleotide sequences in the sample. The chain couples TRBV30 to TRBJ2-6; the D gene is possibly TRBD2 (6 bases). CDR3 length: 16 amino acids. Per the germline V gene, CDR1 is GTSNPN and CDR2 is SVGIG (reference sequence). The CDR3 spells CAWSVMGLTGANVLTF. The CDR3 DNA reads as TGTGCATGGAGCGTGATGGGACTCACCGGGGCCAACGTCCTGACTTTC.

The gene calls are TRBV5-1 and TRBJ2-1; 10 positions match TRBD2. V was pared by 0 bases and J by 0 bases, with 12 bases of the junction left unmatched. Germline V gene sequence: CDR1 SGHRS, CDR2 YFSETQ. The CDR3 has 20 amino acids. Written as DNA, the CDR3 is TGCGCCAGCAGCTTGGAAATTCCGGGACTAGCGAAAAGCTCCTACAATGAGCAGTTCTTC. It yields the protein CASSLEIPGLAKSSYNEQFF.